These 6 T cell receptor beta chains share one sample of origin, sequenced in a study of blood T cells in healthy people across ages. Using a J-beta primer mix together with a sample-barcoded 5' primer, a second PCR was run for about 7 to 12 cycles. TCRdb re-called the 5' RACE reads with MiXCR, one entry per CDR3 protein. Of 1.2 million to 1.5 million distinct CDR3 sequences listed, 35% to 45% are singletons. The sequenced sample was blood. Every receptor here comes from a woman in her late teens or twenties in good health.

This clonotype was seen more than once but under ten times. The chain recombines TRBV10-3 with TRBJ2-1; 13 bases are shared with TRBD2. The J call could be wrong; TRBJ2-7 is a better fit for the DNA end. This CDR3 has 14 residues. Per the germline V gene, CDR1 is ENHRY and CDR2 is SYGVKD. The CDR3 here is CAISGTSGSGEQYF. The CDR3 DNA reads as TGTGCCATCAGTGGGACTAGCGGGAGCGGTGAGCAGTACTTC.

This chain uses TRBV6-2 or TRBV6-3 with TRBJ1-1; no reliable D call. The CDR3 runs to 12 residues. Trimming took off 7 bases at V and 2 bases at J, with 8 bases between the two ends. Germline V gene lookup returns CDR1 MNHEY and CDR2 SVGEGT. The CDR3 DNA sequence: TGTGCCAGCAATTCCGTAAACACTGAAGCTTTCTTT. Encoded protein: CASNSVNTEAFF.

CDR3: CATSFPRGDEQFF. DNA of the CDR3: TGTGCCACTTCATTTCCCCGGGGCGATGAGCAGTTCTTC. The genes are TRBV14 and TRBJ2-1; D may be TRBD1 or TRBD2 (5 bases each). V lost 10 bases to trimming and J lost 8 bases, with 18 bases between them. This CDR3 region has 13 residues. Germline V gives CDR1 SGHDN, CDR2 FVKESK.

This rearrangement joins TRBV10-3 to TRBJ2-7; TRBD1 agrees at 7 bases. J lost 0 bases, V lost 11 bases, and 10 bases had no gene match. CDR1 ENHRY and CDR2 SYGVKD come from the germline V gene. The CDR3 is made up of 14 amino acids. In DNA, the CDR3 is TGTGCCCTCTATACCGGGACAGTCTCCTACGAGCAGTACTTC. Translated: CALYTGTVSYEQYF.

V gene TRBV20-1 combines with J gene TRBJ2-1; 9 positions match TRBD2. The CDR3 is made up of 15 amino acids. Germline V gives CDR1 DFQATT, CDR2 SNEGSKA (reference sequence). Trimming at V came to 6 bases and at J to 4 bases, leaving 10 bases not matched to a gene. The CDR3 DNA is TGCAGTGCGCCCGTAAGGACTAGCGATTACAATGAGCAGTTCTTC. This encodes CSAPVRTSDYNEQFF.

This clonotype was seen a few times. This chain uses TRBV5-1 with TRBJ1-4, with D hard to call. This CDR3 is built from 14 residues. Germline V gene sequence: CDR1 SGHRS, CDR2 YFSETQ. Trimming pared 0 bases from V and 8 bases from J, leaving 11 bases between. The CDR3 loop reads CASSLGVASEKLFF. The CDR3 DNA reads TGCGCCAGCAGCTTGGGAGTGGCTTCGGAAAAACTGTTTTTT. Using reference TRBV5-1 and TRBJ1-4 for the parts outside the CDR3, the full variable domain is KAGVTQTPRYLIKTRGQQVTLSCSPISGHRSVSWYQQTPGQGLQFLFEYFSETQRNKGNFPGRFSGRQFSNSRSEMNVSTLELGDSALYLCASSLGVASEKLFFGSGTQLSVL.